Listed below are T cell receptor beta chains from one sample, sequenced in a study of cytomegalovirus exposure and HLA in healthy donors. Data came from immunoSEQ multiplex PCR; TCRdb stores just in-frame clones and leaves some out. The sample lists under 170,000 clones, more than 75% occurring once. Sequencing input: PBMCs. These receptors came from a human donor in good health. CDR3s include the opening cysteine and the closing phenylalanine or tryptophan. The size of a clone is reported for some rows only, either as once, few or many, or as a class for expanded clones.

clone size: -
V gene: TRBV20-1
J gene: TRBJ1-2
CDR3 protein: CSARTVYGYTF

clone size: -
V gene: TRBV9
J gene: TRBJ2-5
CDR3 protein: CASSVGSSKQETQYF

clone size: few
V gene: TRBV28
J gene: TRBJ2-5
CDR3 protein: CASTWGQGPGETQYF

clone size: -
V gene: TRBV23-1
J gene: TRBJ1-5
CDR3 protein: CASSQAREGNQPQHF

clone size: -
V gene: TRBV2
J gene: TRBJ1-6
CDR3 protein: CASRQGYNSPLHF

clone size: once
V gene: TRBV28
J gene: TRBJ2-7
CDR3 protein: CASRREPYEQYF

clone size: -
V gene: TRBV7-9
J gene: TRBJ2-1
CDR3 protein: CASSSFTRSPYNEQFF

clone size: -
V gene: TRBV25-1
J gene: TRBJ1-4
CDR3 protein: CASRSRGQDEKLFF

clone size: once
V gene: TRBV28
J gene: TRBJ1-4
CDR3 protein: CASSDPGGETNEKLFF

clone size: few
V gene: TRBV5-1
J gene: TRBJ2-7
CDR3 protein: CASSLGLAGEQYF

clone size: -
V gene: TRBV2
J gene: TRBJ2-5
CDR3 protein: CASSGLGQGIQELYF

clone size: -
V gene: TRBV6-5
J gene: TRBJ2-6
CDR3 protein: CASSYRGSGANVLTF

clone size: -
V gene: TRBV5-5
J gene: TRBJ2-7
CDR3 protein: CASSSANRQGPYEQYF

clone size: few
V gene: TRBV19
J gene: TRBJ1-6
CDR3 protein: CASKLGQGNSPLHF

clone size: -
V gene: TRBV4-1
J gene: TRBJ1-2
CDR3 protein: CASSPRDRDYYGYTF

clone size: -
V gene: TRBV9
J gene: TRBJ2-1
CDR3 protein: CASSVPSGSGYNEQFF

clone size: -
V gene: TRBV15
J gene: TRBJ1-4
CDR3 protein: CATSNDRERNEKLFF

clone size: -
V gene: TRBV7-8
J gene: TRBJ1-2
CDR3 protein: CASSPPRQDSNYGYTF

clone size: -
V gene: TRBV13
J gene: TRBJ2-2
CDR3 protein: CASSLGTTGPGELFF

clone size: few
V gene: TRBV6-1
J gene: TRBJ1-1
CDR3 protein: CASSEEERGRAFF

clone size: -
V gene: TRBV7-8
J gene: TRBJ1-4
CDR3 protein: CASSSGMSEKLFF

clone size: -
V gene: TRBV28
J gene: TRBJ2-3
CDR3 protein: CASSLRRDTQYF

clone size: -
V gene: TRBV5-6
J gene: TRBJ1-1
CDR3 protein: CASSLRGHVVNTEAFF

clone size: -
V gene: TRBV30
J gene: TRBJ1-2
CDR3 protein: CAHEMGQGASNYGYTF

clone size: -
V gene: TRBV7-2
J gene: TRBJ2-1
CDR3 protein: CASSSFLDRGALPPNEQFF

clone size: -
V gene: TRBV28
J gene: TRBJ2-3
CDR3 protein: CASSFEPWGPAGDTQYF

clone size: -
V gene: TRBV30
J gene: TRBJ2-1
CDR3 protein: CAWTAGGGADEQFF

clone size: -
V gene: TRBV28
J gene: TRBJ2-1
CDR3 protein: CASSPHEGLGGSYNEQFF

clone size: -
V gene: TRBV28
J gene: TRBJ2-1
CDR3 protein: CASSPRGFGGYNEQFF

clone size: once
V gene: TRBV4-2
J gene: TRBJ2-3
CDR3 protein: CASSQALGDWAGGTDTQYF

clone size: -
V gene: TRBV5-4
J gene: TRBJ2-5
CDR3 protein: CASRITGEGETQYF

clone size: -
V gene: TRBV15
J gene: TRBJ2-5
CDR3 protein: CATSRDQGARPETQYF

clone size: once
V gene: TRBV25-1
J gene: TRBJ2-7
CDR3 protein: CASSGLGTYEQYF

clone size: -
V gene: TRBV18
J gene: TRBJ1-1
CDR3 protein: CASSLTENTEAFF

clone size: -
V gene: TRBV14
J gene: TRBJ2-1
CDR3 protein: CASNLAGAHNEQFF

clone size: -
V gene: TRBV4-1
J gene: TRBJ2-2
CDR3 protein: CASSHGPLAANTGELFF

clone size: -
V gene: TRBV28
J gene: TRBJ2-3
CDR3 protein: CASSLSDTQYF

clone size: -
V gene: TRBV5-6
J gene: TRBJ1-1
CDR3 protein: CASSLDSNTEAFF

clone size: -
V gene: TRBV5-1
J gene: TRBJ2-1
CDR3 protein: CASSLGRGTSGNEQFF

clone size: few
V gene: TRBV29-1
J gene: TRBJ1-1
CDR3 protein: CSVALPGSLTEAFF

clone size: -
V gene: TRBV27
J gene: TRBJ1-5
CDR3 protein: CASSSSGSNQPQHF

clone size: -
V gene: TRBV2
J gene: TRBJ2-1
CDR3 protein: CASRDPGLARGNEQFF

clone size: once
V gene: TRBV6-5
J gene: TRBJ1-1
CDR3 protein: CASSYTLPQGQVAFF

clone size: -
V gene: TRBV7-2
J gene: TRBJ1-3
CDR3 protein: CASRGGGTSGNTIYF

clone size: once
V gene: TRBV19
J gene: TRBJ1-1
CDR3 protein: CASSNTSRAGNNTEAFF